The 20 T cell receptor beta chains below all came from one sample that was sequenced in a study of OX40 agonist ivuxolimab in advanced cancers. The data were produced by immunoSEQ multiplex PCR, yet TCRdb's version contains in-frame clones alone and is incomplete. The sample has about 67,000 clones, 85% seen once. The material sequenced was CD4+ or CD8+ T cells sorted from blood, taken in a trial of the OX40 agonist ivuxolimab. The source of these receptors is an adult with an advanced solid tumor such as melanoma, head and neck, liver or kidney cancer.

The chain has TRBV5-4 and TRBJ2-5; TRBD1 aligns across 8 bases. CDR1 is SGHNT, CDR2 YYREEE, per germline (reference sequence). V lost 4 bases, J lost 2 bases, and 7 bases stayed unmatched. The CDR3 sequence is 15 residues long. This CDR3 reads CASSLTGQDQETQYF. CDR3 DNA sequence: TGTGCCAGCAGCCTTACGGGACAGGATCAAGAGACCCAGTACTTC.

The chain has TRBV5-1 and TRBJ2-5, with 11 nucleotides matching TRBD2. Germline V lookup: CDR1 SGHRS, CDR2 YFSETQ. Germline trimming cut 2 bases from V and 11 bases from J; bases unmatched to any gene: 8. This CDR3 is built from 14 residues. The CDR3: CASSFGTSGGGQYF. For the CDR3, the DNA is TGCGCCAGCAGCTTCGGGACTAGCGGAGGGGGGCAGTACTTC.

This chain joins TRBV15 and TRBJ2-5; D possibly uses TRBD1 or TRBD2 (6 bases each). The DNA end lines up better with TRBJ2-7; the J call may be wrong. CDR1 is LNHNV, CDR2 YYDKDF, per germline (reference sequence). This CDR3 is built from 15 residues. The CDR3 region has the DNA TGTGCCACCAGCCACCGGGTGGGGGGCAGTTACGAGCAGTACTTC. It encodes CATSHRVGGSYEQYF.

The chain is built from TRBV28 and TRBJ2-5, with D unclear. CDR3 length equals 14 residues. CDR1 is MDHEN and CDR2 is SYDVKM in the germline V gene. The V and J ends lost 1 base and 4 bases respectively, with 10 bases between them. The CDR3 region has the DNA TGTGCCAGCAGTTTATCTGGAGTCCCAGAGACCCAGTACTTC. It specifies CASSLSGVPETQYF.

V usage is TRBV25-1 and J usage is TRBJ2-1, with 9 bases fitting TRBD2. V lost 2 bases to trimming and J lost 3 bases; unmatched junction nucleotides: 2. Per the germline V gene, CDR1 is MGHDK and CDR2 is SYGVNS. The CDR3 contains 15 residues. The CDR3 protein is CASSEALAGYNEQFF. CDR3 bases: TGTGCCAGCAGTGAAGCACTAGCGGGCTACAATGAGCAGTTCTTC.

The CDR3 sequence: CAITAQEGTGTTGYTF. In nucleotides, the CDR3 is TGTGCCATCACCGCTCAGGAAGGGACAGGGACGACTGGCTACACCTTC. The V and J genes are TRBV10-3 and TRBJ1-2; 9 positions agree with TRBD1. Trimming took 7 bases from V and 7 from J; bases not matched to a gene: 16. The germline V gene has CDR1 ENHRY and CDR2 SYGVKD. The CDR3 contains 16 residues.

In this sample, this clone turned up a few times. The chain links TRBV30 to TRBJ1-1; a weak D match, TRBD1 (5 bases). Germline CDR1 reads GTSNPN; CDR2 reads SVGIG (reference sequence). V dropped 3 bases and J dropped 4 bases, with 12 bases sitting between them. The CDR3 totals 13 residues. CDR3 sequence reads: CAWSQGQRTEAFF. In DNA, the CDR3 is TGTGCCTGGAGCCAGGGTCAGCGCACTGAAGCTTTCTTT.

The V and J genes are TRBV5-1 and TRBJ2-2; D is unresolved. V was clipped by 0 bases and J by 0 bases, with 6 bases between them. From germline, CDR1 is SGHRS and CDR2 YFSETQ. The CDR3 spans 15 residues. CDR3 residues: CASSLAGPNTGELFF. CDR3 nucleotides: TGCGCCAGCAGCTTGGCCGGACCGAACACCGGGGAGCTGTTTTTT.

The J gene is TRBJ1-2, the V gene TRBV28; maybe TRBD1 (6 bases). Trimming left V 8 bases short and J 3 bases short, with 7 bases between. Germline CDR1 reads MDHEN; CDR2 reads SYDVKM. The CDR3 runs 11 residues. CDR3 sequence (DNA): TGTGCCAGCGGGGGCGACTATGGCTACACCTTC. It yields the protein CASGGDYGYTF.

J is TRBJ2-2 and V is TRBV6-5; D ambiguous. Germline CDR1 MNHEY, CDR2 SVGAGI. This CDR3 contains 14 residues. With 2 bases removed from V and 3 bases from J, the gap between germline ends came to 7 bases. The CDR3 bases are TGTGCCAGCAGTTACAGGGAAGACACCGGGGAGCTGTTTTTT. It encodes CASSYREDTGELFF.

This sequence joins TRBV5-1 and TRBJ2-7, with 7 bases aligning to TRBD2. V lost 6 bases and J lost 0; bases outside the gene matches: 9. Germline V gene sequence: CDR1 SGHRS, CDR2 YFSETQ. This CDR3 is 15 amino acids long. The CDR3 region has the DNA TGCGCCAGCACCCCCTGGGGGGGAAGCTCCTACGAGCAGTACTTC. This codes for CASTPWGGSSYEQYF.

The rearrangement uses TRBV5-1 and TRBJ2-2, with D uncertain. The CDR3 loop spans 15 amino acids. V was cut by 1 base and J by 3 bases, with 10 bases left in between. Germline CDR1 is SGHRS and CDR2 is YFSETQ. CDR3 residues: CASSLYTADTGELFF. In nucleotides, the CDR3 is TGCGCCAGCAGCTTGTATACAGCCGACACCGGGGAGCTGTTTTTT.

This chain joins TRBV6-5 and TRBJ1-1; possible D gene TRBD1, 5 bases. CDR1 and CDR2 (germline): MNHEY, SVGAGI. The length of the CDR3 is 16 residues. V dropped 1 base and J dropped 3 bases, with 15 bases sitting between them. In DNA form, the CDR3 reads TGTGCCAGCAGTTACTGGGGACTCCATAGGGACACTGAAGCTTTCTTT. Translating it yields CASSYWGLHRDTEAFF.

The table lists this clone with a few counts. The chain has TRBV21-1 and TRBJ2-7; TRBD1 is the table's D call, not checked against the DNA. TRBV21-1 is recorded as a pseudogene. The CDR3 totals 13 residues. CDR3 sequence: CAGYRVNSYEQYF. Here the CDR3 DNA reads TGTGCCGGATACAGGGTCAACTCCTACGAGCAGTACTTC.

The chain links TRBV15 to TRBJ2-6; D not certain. The CDR3 is made up of 16 amino acids. Germline V CDR1 and CDR2: LNHNV, YYDKDF (reference sequence). V was pared by 5 bases and J by 1 base, with 12 bases between. CDR3 amino acids: CATSGRLGSGANVLTF. CDR3 DNA sequence: TGTGCCACCAGCGGGCGGTTGGGATCTGGGGCCAACGTCCTGACTTTC.

The genes are TRBV12-1 and TRBJ2-2. TRBV12-1 is a documented pseudogene. There are 16 residues in the CDR3. CDR3 sequence (DNA): TGTGCCAGCAGCTTTGTGTTCCGGGTGGGGGCCGGGGAGCTGTTTTTT. Protein: CASSFVFRVGAGELFF.

This chain uses TRBV5-8 with TRBJ2-1, with TRBD2 matching over 11 bases. This CDR3 region has 17 residues. CDR1 is SGHTS, CDR2 YDEGEE, per germline. The J segment lost 9 bases and the V segment lost 4 bases, leaving 15 bases of the junction unmatched. This CDR3 reads CASSPGTSGGTLGEQFF. CDR3 in DNA: TGTGCCAGCAGCCCCGGGACTAGCGGCGGGACCCTCGGTGAGCAGTTCTTC.

The V and J genes are TRBV5-5 and TRBJ1-2, with D unresolved. The CDR3 spans 15 residues. CDR1 SGHKS and CDR2 YYEKEE come from the germline V gene (reference sequence). V lost 4 bases, J lost 4 bases, and 17 bases lay in between. CDR3 loop: CASSPTSGAFYGYTF. The CDR3 DNA sequence: TGTGCCAGCAGCCCTACCTCAGGAGCCTTCTATGGCTACACCTTC.

The CDR3 coding sequence is TGTGCCAGCAGTGAGACGGGTGGAGAGACCCAGTACTTC. This encodes CASSETGGETQYF. The rearrangement uses TRBV6-5 and TRBJ2-5; D gene ambiguous. The CDR3 length is 13 residues. Trimming took 5 bases from V and 4 from J, leaving 11 bases between them. Germline V gives CDR1 MNHEY, CDR2 SVGAGI.

As concerns this clone: In the same sample, other DNA sequences code for this CDR3. The chain couples TRBV29-1 to TRBJ2-7; D is uncertain. The CDR3 runs to 11 residues. The germline V and J ends were trimmed by 0 bases and 4 bases, with 4 bases remaining between them. Germline V gene sequence: CDR1 SQVTM, CDR2 ANQGSEA. The chain's CDR3 is CSVEEGYEQYF. The CDR3 nucleotides are TGCAGCGTTGAAGAAGGGTACGAGCAGTACTTC.